These 21 T cell receptor beta chains share one sample of origin, sequenced in a study of cytomegalovirus exposure and HLA in healthy donors. Primers: 60 Vbeta forward and 13 Jbeta reverse. Using immunoSEQ multiplex PCR, the repertoire was profiled, and TCRdb retains in-frame clones only, with some absent. The sample shows some 130,000 clones, about 80% of them seen only once. Specimen: PBMCs. The receptors were gathered from a man aged 35 to 55 in good health and CMV-seropositive.

On this clone itself: This specimen includes other DNA sequences encoding the same CDR3. The DNA of the CDR3 is TGTGCCAGCAGCCCTACGGGGAACACTGAAGCTTTCTTT. It translates to CASSPTGNTEAFF. This chain connects TRBV6-5 to TRBJ1-1; no firm D call. Per the germline V gene, CDR1 is MNHEY and CDR2 is SVGAGI. The CDR3 consists of 13 residues. The V end lost 6 bases, the J end lost 1 base, and 9 bases lay between the germline ends.

The chain has TRBV6-5 and TRBJ1-1; 8 nucleotides agree with TRBD1. Germline V lookup: CDR1 MNHEY, CDR2 SVGAGI. V gave up 9 bases and J gave up 11 bases; unmatched junction bases: 17. This CDR3 has 14 residues. CDR3 sequence (DNA): TGTGCCAGTACGATCAGGGGGCGCGGGTCTCACGCTTTCTTT. As protein: CASTIRGRGSHAFF.

On this clone: Because it lacks the conserved phenylalanine or tryptophan at the end, this CDR3 is likely a read error. The chain joins TRBV5-1 to TRBJ1-4; 8 nucleotides line up with TRBD1. The J segment lost 7 bases and the V segment lost 4 bases, leaving 12 bases of the junction unmatched. The CDR3 consists of 16 residues. CDR1 and CDR2 (germline): SGHRS, YFSETQ. The CDR3 nucleotides are TGCGCCAGCAGCCTGGGACAGGCCCTCGGGCGTGAAAAACTGTTTGTT. It encodes CASSLGQALGREKLFV.

The CDR3 DNA follows: TGTGCCAGCAGCGTAGTAGCTTTTGGCACAGATACGCAGTATTTT. Amino acid sequence: CASSVVAFGTDTQYF. V usage is TRBV9 and J usage is TRBJ2-3; no definite D call. The CDR3 is made up of 15 amino acids. CDR1 and CDR2 from the germline V gene are SGDLS and YYNGEE. V lost 0 bases, J lost 1 base, and 9 bases lay in between.

This rearrangement joins TRBV5-1 to TRBJ2-5, with a tentative D call TRBD1 (7 bases). The CDR3 runs to 15 residues. CDR1 and CDR2 from the germline V gene are SGHRS and YFSETQ. The V end lost 0 bases, the J end lost 0 bases, and 9 bases lay between the germline ends. The CDR3 loop reads CASSLARGDQETQYF. The CDR3 DNA is TGCGCCAGCAGCTTGGCCAGGGGGGACCAAGAGACCCAGTACTTC.

V and J are TRBV6-5 and TRBJ2-2; no definite D call. The CDR3 is 16 residues long. Trimming left V 0 bases short and J 0 bases short, with 8 bases between. Looked up from germline, CDR1 is MNHEY and CDR2 is SVGAGI. CDR3 region: CASSYSMGANTGELFF. The CDR3 DNA reads as TGTGCCAGCAGTTACTCGATGGGCGCGAACACCGGGGAGCTGTTTTTT.

V usage is TRBV9 and J usage is TRBJ1-6, with D uncertain. Germline V gives CDR1 SGDLS, CDR2 YYNGEE. The CDR3 spans 14 residues. Trimming stripped 2 bases from V and 7 bases from J, with 10 bases between. This CDR3 reads CASSVEGRNSPLHF. The CDR3 DNA follows: TGTGCCAGCAGCGTCGAAGGGAGAAATTCACCCCTCCACTTT. The full variable domain, completed using reference TRBV9 and TRBJ1-6, is DSGVTQTPKHLITATGQRVTLRCSPRSGDLSVYWYQQSLDQGLQFLIQYYNGEERAKGNILERFSAQQFPDLHSELNLSSLELGDSALYFCASSVEGRNSPLHFGNGTRLTVT.

This sequence joins TRBV10-3 and TRBJ2-7, with TRBD1 identical over 10 bases. This CDR3 region has 14 residues. Germline loops: CDR1 ENHRY, CDR2 SYGVKD. V dropped 6 bases and J dropped 3; count of bases not matched to a gene: 5. The CDR3 DNA sequence: TGTGCCATCAGAGGCCGGGACAGGGGCTACGAGCAGTACTTC. It specifies CAIRGRDRGYEQYF.

This clone has a single count. The chain has TRBV29-1 and TRBJ1-1, with TRBD1 as a possible D gene (5 bases). From germline, CDR1 is SQVTM and CDR2 ANQGSEA. The CDR3 runs 14 residues. Trimming stripped 3 bases from V and 4 bases from J, with 15 bases between. The CDR3 DNA reads as TGCAGCGTTGATTCGCGGGGCCGAGGCACTGAAGCTTTCTTT. Protein: CSVDSRGRGTEAFF. Supplemented by reference TRBV29-1 and TRBJ1-1, the full variable domain reads SAVISQKPSRDICQRGTSLTIQCQVDSQVTMMFWYRQQPGQSLTLIATANQGSEATYESGFVIDKFPISRPNLTFSTLTVSNMSPEDSSIYLCSVDSRGRGTEAFFGQGTRLTVV.

The CDR3, as DNA: TGTGCCAGCAGCTTAGTTGGGACTAGCGGGGTTCAAGATACGCAGTATTTT. Translating it yields CASSLVGTSGVQDTQYF. V is TRBV7-2 and J is TRBJ2-3; 13 bases map to TRBD2. The CDR3 extends over 17 amino acids. After removal of 1 base from V and 5 bases from J, the junction contained 6 bases not matched to a gene. Germline CDR1 SGHTA, CDR2 FQGNSA.

The gene calls are TRBV28 and TRBJ2-5; maybe TRBD1 (6 bases). CDR3 length: 14 amino acids. Germline values: CDR1 MDHEN, CDR2 SYDVKM. V shed 8 bases and J shed 1 base, with 14 bases lying between them. CDR3 amino acids: CASRPGTIQETQYF. CDR3 coding DNA: TGTGCCAGCCGACCAGGGACAATCCAAGAGACCCAGTACTTC.

This chain uses TRBV4-1 with TRBJ2-1; D possibly corresponds to TRBD1 (5 bases). CDR1 MGHRA and CDR2 YSYEKL come from the germline V gene. The CDR3 consists of 16 residues. V lost 0 bases and J 2 bases, leaving 11 bases between the germline ends. The CDR3 sequence is CASSQDPRATYNEQFF. The DNA of the CDR3 is TGCGCCAGCAGCCAAGATCCCAGGGCAACCTACAATGAGCAGTTCTTC.

V and J are TRBV11-3 and TRBJ2-3; 7 bases match TRBD2. V gave up 4 bases and J gave up 3 bases; unmatched junction bases: 1. CDR3 size: 13 residues. Germline values: CDR1 SGHNT, CDR2 YENEEA. The CDR3 is CASSSRETDTQYF. The CDR3 bases are TGTGCCAGCAGCTCGCGGGAGACAGATACGCAGTATTTT.

This clone was counted between two and nine times. The chain's CDR3 is CASSVDRGDTEAFF. The CDR3 DNA is TGTGCCAGTAGCGTAGACAGGGGGGACACTGAAGCTTTCTTT. J is TRBJ1-1 and V is TRBV19, with 9 bases matching TRBD1. V was pared by 6 bases and J by 3 bases, with 5 bases of the junction left unmatched. From germline, CDR1 is LNHDA and CDR2 SQIVND (reference sequence). CDR3 size: 14 residues.

The V and J genes are TRBV29-1 and TRBJ1-2, with 12 bases aligning to TRBD1. CDR3 size: 16 residues. The trim removed 0 bases at V and 4 bases at J, leaving 6 bases unmatched. The germline V gene has CDR1 SQVTM and CDR2 ANQGSEA. CDR3: CSVEDGGTGGIYGYTF. CDR3 coding DNA: TGCAGCGTTGAAGATGGGGGGACAGGGGGCATCTATGGCTACACCTTC.

CDR3 DNA: TGTGCCACCAGCAGAGATCAGGTAGGCACTGAAGCTTTCTTT. Translating gives CATSRDQVGTEAFF. V gene TRBV15 combines with J gene TRBJ1-1, with no clear D. There are 14 residues in the CDR3. The germline V gene encodes CDR1 LNHNV and CDR2 YYDKDF (reference sequence). The ends were cut back, 0 bases at V and 4 bases at J, with 9 bases in the middle.

This clone was seen a single time. This chain joins TRBV4-2 and TRBJ1-6, with D tentatively TRBD1 (6 bases). The germline V gene has CDR1 LGHNA and CDR2 YNFKEQ. V shed 3 bases and J shed 6 bases, with 12 bases lying between them. The CDR3 is made up of 15 amino acids. DNA for the CDR3: TGTGCCAGCAGCCATTCTCAGGGGCTTAATTCACCCCTCCACTTT. It yields the protein CASSHSQGLNSPLHF.

The chain joins TRBV18 to TRBJ1-1; D call uncertain. The germline gives CDR1 KGHSH, CDR2 LQKENI. The CDR3 sequence is 14 residues long. V was clipped by 3 bases and J by 4 bases, with 12 bases between them. CDR3 sequence: CASSPAGLVTEAFF. As DNA, the CDR3 is TGTGCCAGCTCACCGGCGGGGTTGGTCACTGAAGCTTTCTTT.

The rearrangement links TRBV27 to TRBJ2-1, with TRBD2 as a possible D gene (5 bases). CDR1 MNHEY and CDR2 SMNVEV come from the germline V gene (reference sequence). This CDR3 has 15 residues. Trimming took 3 bases from V and 3 from J, leaving 12 bases between them. The CDR3 protein is CASSLAGTLYNEQFF. CDR3 in DNA: TGTGCCAGCAGTTTGGCGGGCACGCTCTACAATGAGCAGTTCTTC.

The chain uses TRBV11-1 and TRBJ2-1; tentative D call: TRBD2 (5 bases). From germline, CDR1 is SGHAT and CDR2 FQDESV (reference sequence). Trimming left V 2 bases short and J 7 bases short, with 12 bases between. CDR3 size: 14 residues. The CDR3 is CASSLRLAGNEQFF. The CDR3 bases are TGTGCCAGCAGCTTAAGGCTAGCCGGTAATGAGCAGTTCTTC. Full variable domain (rest looked up from reference TRBV11-1 and TRBJ2-1): EAEVAQSPRYKITEKSQAVAFWCDPISGHATLYWYRQILGQGPELLVQFQDESVVDDSQLPKDRFSAERLKGVDSTLKIQPAELGDSAMYLCASSLRLAGNEQFFGPGTRLTVL.

The gene calls are TRBV9 and TRBJ2-3; 10 bases line up with TRBD2. Trimming removed 4 bases from V and 3 bases from J; junction bases left unmatched: 2. The CDR3 extends over 14 amino acids. Germline values: CDR1 SGDLS, CDR2 YYNGEE. The CDR3 region is CASSPTSGTDTQYF. CDR3 in DNA: TGTGCCAGCAGCCCGACTAGCGGGACAGATACGCAGTATTTT.